The 21 T cell receptor beta chains listed next were all sequenced from one sample in a study of CD8+CD57+ T cells in acquired aplastic anemia. TCR beta VDJ and CDR3 profiling used genomic DNA as template. TCRdb re-called the reads through MiXCR, storing one row per CDR3 protein. The data hold 150,000 to 200,000 distinct CDR3 sequences, with around three fifths observed a single time. The sample taken for sequencing was sorted CD4+, CD8+, or CD8+CD57+ T cells (not recorded which) from PBMCs. Receptors were obtained from a human donor with severe aplastic anemia or a healthy control (not recorded which).

This sequence joins TRBV20-1 and TRBJ2-5; TRBD2 aligns across 7 bases. Germline CDR1 is DFQATT and CDR2 is SNEGSKA (reference sequence). The CDR3 has 13 amino acids. Losses at the gene ends were 4 bases for V and 1 base for J; bases not matched to a gene: 3. In DNA, the CDR3 is TGCAGTGCTATGGGGGGGGTCCAAGAGACCCAGTACTTC. Its protein product is CSAMGGVQETQYF.

The V call is TRBV7-6, the J call TRBJ2-5; tentative D call: TRBD2 (5 bases). V lost 1 base and J 1 base, leaving 7 bases between the germline ends. The CDR3 contains 14 residues. CDR1 SGHVS and CDR2 FNYEAQ come from the germline V gene. The CDR3 reads CASSLGGIQETQYF. The DNA of the CDR3 is TGTGCCAGCAGCTTAGGAGGGATCCAAGAGACCCAGTACTTC.

The J gene is TRBJ1-3, the V gene TRBV10-2; tentative D call: TRBD1 (5 bases). Trimming removed 3 bases at V and 3 bases at J, with 9 bases between. Germline assignment: CDR1 WSHSY and CDR2 SAAADI. This CDR3 is built from 14 residues. CDR3 sequence (DNA): TGCGCCAGCAGTGAAAGGGGAAGTGGAAACACCATATATTTT. Its protein is CASSERGSGNTIYF.

V usage is TRBV9 and J usage is TRBJ2-5; 7 bases match TRBD2. The germline gives CDR1 SGDLS, CDR2 YYNGEE. There are 13 residues in the CDR3. Trimming took 2 bases from V and 7 from J; bases not matched to a gene: 5. The CDR3 coding sequence is TGTGCCAGCAGCGTGGAGACTAGCACGACCCAGTACTTC. Translation gives CASSVETSTTQYF.

Comment on this clonotype: A much bigger clone sits one base away, suggesting this may be a read error. The rearrangement links TRBV5-5 to TRBJ1-1; weak D call: TRBD1 (6 bases). Germline CDR1 and CDR2: SGHKS and YYEKEE (reference sequence). The CDR3 is made up of 14 amino acids. This CDR3 is CACSLGAGFTEAFF. In DNA form, the CDR3 reads TGTGCCTGCAGCTTGGGGGCGGGTTTCACTGAAGCTTTCTTT.

This sequence joins TRBV15 and TRBJ1-6, with TRBD1 matching over 8 bases. The CDR3 covers 15 residues. The junction had 6 bases not matched to a gene; V was cut back by 1 base and J by 10 bases. CDR1 and CDR2 from the germline V gene are LNHNV and YYDKDF (reference sequence). The DNA of the CDR3 is TGTGCCACCAGCAGAGCGCGGACAGGGTCCTCACCCCTCCACTTT. Amino acid sequence: CATSRARTGSSPLHF.

The gene calls are TRBV9 and TRBJ2-1; 13 nucleotides agree with TRBD2. Germline CDR1 SGDLS, CDR2 YYNGEE. V trimming: 5 bases; J trimming: 9 bases; junction bases outside the gene matches: 11. The CDR3 length is 16 residues. CDR3 coding DNA: TGTGCCAGCAGTGCTCCCGGGACTAGCGGGATCGTTGAGCAGTTCTTC. It translates to CASSAPGTSGIVEQFF.

The chain combines TRBV7-2 with TRBJ2-7; D is undetermined. Deletions cut 5 bases from V and 9 bases from J, with 20 bases between. Germline V gene sequence: CDR1 SGHTA, CDR2 FQGNSA. This CDR3 comprises 14 residues. CDR3 nucleotide sequence: TGTGCCAGCAGCCCCTTACTCACCGCCTTAGGGCAGTACTTC. Translation gives CASSPLLTALGQYF.

This clonotype was counted only a few times. The J gene is TRBJ2-5, the V gene TRBV2; no reliable D call. Germline CDR1 SNHLY, CDR2 FYNNEI. This CDR3 contains 12 residues. The V end was cut by 7 bases, the J end by 2 bases, with 8 bases between. CDR3 in DNA: TGTGCCAGCATGCGGATTCAAGAGACCCAGTACTTC. This sequence encodes CASMRIQETQYF.

In its sample, this clonotype was seen many times. The chain recombines TRBV12-3 or TRBV12-4 with TRBJ2-2; D gene uncertain. This CDR3 is built from 14 residues. The V end was cut by 6 bases, the J end by 2 bases, with 10 bases between. For the CDR3, the DNA is TGTGCCAGCAGACATCCCCTCAACACCGGGGAGCTGTTTTTT. Its protein is CASRHPLNTGELFF.

The V and J genes are TRBV20-1 and TRBJ1-1; D is uncertain. Trimming removed 0 bases at V and 11 bases at J, with 10 bases between. The CDR3 contains 11 residues. CDR1 is DFQATT and CDR2 is SNEGSKA in the germline V gene (reference sequence). The CDR3 reads CSARDRQRAFF. CDR3 DNA sequence: TGCAGTGCTAGAGATCGGCAGAGGGCTTTCTTT.

The table lists this clonotype with a count of one. This chain connects TRBV25-1 to TRBJ2-7, with D perhaps matching TRBD1 or TRBD2 (5 bases each). Germline assignment: CDR1 MGHDK and CDR2 SYGVNS. The CDR3 runs 16 residues. Between the trimmed V and J ends, which lost 3 bases and 3 bases, there was a span of 18 bases. The CDR3 region has the DNA TGTGCCAGCAGTGAGGGAGCAGGGCTTAGGGTCTACGAGCAGTACTTC. It specifies CASSEGAGLRVYEQYF.

The V gene is TRBV20-1, the J gene TRBJ1-3, with a possible D match to TRBD1 (6 bases). With 4 bases removed from V and 2 bases from J, the gap between germline ends came to 6 bases. This CDR3 has 12 amino acids. CDR1 DFQATT and CDR2 SNEGSKA come from the germline V gene (reference sequence). The CDR3 DNA follows: TGCAGTGCTAACAGGGCTGGAAACACCATATATTTT. Protein product: CSANRAGNTIYF.

This clonotype was counted between two and nine times. The gene calls are TRBV6-5 and TRBJ1-1, with D possibly TRBD1 on 6 matching bases. The CDR3 contains 16 residues. The V gene's germline CDR1 is MNHEY and CDR2 SVGAGI. Trimming pared 5 bases from V and 9 bases from J, leaving 25 bases between. The CDR3, as DNA: TGTGCCAGCAGTGAAGCGGCAAGACCGGGACATAGAAAAGCTTTCTTT. This translates into CASSEAARPGHRKAFF.

The chain has TRBV7-9 and TRBJ2-7, with 9 bases aligning to TRBD1. Gene TRBJ2-5 matches the end of the DNA better, so the J call may be wrong. The CDR3 runs to 17 residues. Germline CDR1 and CDR2: SEHNR and FQNEAQ (reference sequence). CDR3 sequence reads: CASRPSLDRGGQETQYF. CDR3 DNA sequence: TGTGCCAGCAGACCCTCGCTCGACAGGGGGGGACAAGAGACCCAGTACTTC.

This clonotype was recorded many times. The CDR3 reads CASSIQGDTEAFF. CDR3 in DNA: TGTGCCAGTAGTATTCAAGGGGACACTGAAGCTTTCTTT. The chain links TRBV19 to TRBJ1-1, with D possibly TRBD1 on 5 matching bases. Trimming stripped 3 bases from V and 3 bases from J, with 8 bases between. This CDR3 spans 13 amino acids. Germline V gene data show CDR1 as LNHDA and CDR2 as SQIVND (reference sequence).

The chain employs TRBV20-1 and TRBJ2-7; D not resolved. The end of the DNA fits TRBJ2-5 better, so the J call may be wrong. Germline lookup yields CDR1 DFQATT and CDR2 SNEGSKA (reference sequence). CDR3 size: 17 residues. The CDR3 protein is CSAPIGDEHPAWETQYF. Written as DNA, the CDR3 is TGCAGTGCCCCGATAGGCGATGAGCACCCGGCGTGGGAGACCCAGTACTTC.

J is TRBJ1-1 and V is TRBV29-1, with a weak D call TRBD1 (6 bases). The CDR3 is made up of 13 amino acids. CDR1 is SQVTM, CDR2 ANQGSEA, per germline. Trimming removed 3 bases at V and 11 bases at J, with 19 bases between. The CDR3 bases are TGCAGCGTTGACGGACAGCCCGGCGCATGGGCTTTCTTT. Protein: CSVDGQPGAWAFF.

V usage is TRBV9 and J usage is TRBJ2-1, with a possible D match to TRBD2 (6 bases). Trimming removed 3 bases from V and 11 bases from J, with 12 bases in between. This CDR3 comprises 12 residues. Per the germline V gene, CDR1 is SGDLS and CDR2 is YYNGEE. CDR3 amino acids: CASSEDGGQQFF. CDR3 DNA sequence: TGTGCCAGCAGCGAAGACGGGGGTCAGCAGTTCTTC.

This clonotype has a count of ten or more. The chain recombines TRBV7-2 with TRBJ2-7, with unresolved D. V lost 2 bases and J 3 bases, leaving 17 bases between the germline ends. Germline CDR1 and CDR2: SGHTA and FQGNSA. This CDR3 has 16 residues. DNA of the CDR3: TGTGCCAGCAGCTTACCGAATCCCGACGCAGGCTACGAGCAGTACTTC. Amino acids: CASSLPNPDAGYEQYF. Combining the CDR3 with reference TRBV7-2 and TRBJ2-7 gives the whole variable domain GAGVSQSPSNKVTEKGKDVELRCDPISGHTALYWYRQSLGQGLEFLIYFQGNSAPDKSGLPSDRFSAERTGGSVSTLTIQRTQQEDSAVYLCASSLPNPDAGYEQYFGPGTRLTVT.

This sequence joins TRBV10-3 and TRBJ2-7; D perhaps matches TRBD1 (6 bases). V was clipped by 3 bases and J by 1 base, with 10 bases between them. Germline CDR1 ENHRY, CDR2 SYGVKD. The CDR3 length is 14 residues. As DNA, the CDR3 is TGTGCCATCAGTGAATGGGACACTTCCTACGAGCAGTACTTC. The encoded protein is CAISEWDTSYEQYF.